The TCR beta chain under discussion was sequenced for a study of cytomegalovirus exposure and HLA in healthy donors. The PCR ran on 60 Vbeta and 13 Jbeta primers. Profiling relied on immunoSEQ multiplex PCR, and the TCRdb table lists in-frame clones only, not all of them. The table includes 140,000 to 150,000 clones, approximately 80% detected once. CDR1 MNHEY and CDR2 SVGAGI come from the germline V gene. Trimming removed 5 bases at V and 1 base at J, with 12 bases between. This CDR3 spans 15 amino acids. Sequenced sample: PBMCs. This rearrangement joins TRBV6-5 to TRBJ1-5, with D hard to call. This receptor was obtained from a woman aged 40 to 55 in good health and CMV-seropositive. CDR3 amino acids: CASSARGWSNQPQHF. In nucleotides, the CDR3 is TGTGCCAGCAGTGCGCGGGGTTGGAGCAATCAGCCCCAGCATTTT.